The next 19 T cell receptor beta chains were all read from a single sample in a study of cytomegalovirus exposure and HLA in healthy donors. The PCR ran on 60 Vbeta and 13 Jbeta primers. Measured with immunoSEQ multiplex PCR; TCRdb has only the in-frame clones, and not every one. The sample consists of over 150,000 clones, around 68% of them appearing once. The sequencing input was PBMCs. Receptor source: a man aged 50 to 59 in good health and CMV-seronegative.

CDR3 sequence reads: CASSTTGGRTDTQYF. In nucleotides, the CDR3 is TGTGCCAGCAGCACCACAGGGGGAAGAACAGATACGCAGTATTTT. The chain recombines TRBV7-2 with TRBJ2-3, with TRBD1 matching 8 bases. Trimming at V came to 5 bases and at J to 3 bases, leaving 7 bases not matched to a gene. The germline CDR1 and CDR2 sequences are SGHTA and FQGNSA. The CDR3 totals 15 residues.

The chain joins TRBV7-2 to TRBJ2-5; tentatively, D is TRBD2 (6 bases). CDR3 size: 15 residues. Trimming left V 0 bases short and J 4 bases short, with 12 bases between. The germline V gene has CDR1 SGHTA and CDR2 FQGNSA. The CDR3 nucleotides are TGTGCCAGCAGCTTAGCAGGGGCGGGGATAGAGACCCAGTACTTC. Its translation: CASSLAGAGIETQYF.

This clone was detected once. This sequence joins TRBV19 and TRBJ2-1; possible D gene TRBD2, 6 bases. This CDR3 contains 13 residues. The germline gives CDR1 LNHDA, CDR2 SQIVND (reference sequence). V lost 8 bases and J 3 bases, leaving 11 bases between the germline ends. The CDR3 bases are TGTGCCAGTTCGGGGGAGCTCTACAATGAGCAGTTCTTC. Residues: CASSGELYNEQFF.

The rearrangement joins TRBV6-1 to TRBJ1-5, with D possibly matching TRBD1 (5 bases). V was trimmed by 4 bases and J by 2 bases, leaving 12 bases between them. Germline loops: CDR1 MNHNS, CDR2 SASEGT. The CDR3 is 15 amino acids. The CDR3 bases are TGTGCCAGCAGTGGCCGGGGGGAAGGCAATCAGCCCCAGCATTTT. It translates to CASSGRGEGNQPQHF.

This rearrangement joins TRBV28 to TRBJ1-4; no reliable D call. Trimming stripped 4 bases from V and 8 bases from J, with 11 bases between. Germline V gives CDR1 MDHEN, CDR2 SYDVKM. This CDR3 region has 13 residues. In nucleotides, the CDR3 is TGTGCCAGCAGTTATCGGGGTGAGGAAAAACTGTTTTTT. Its protein is CASSYRGEEKLFF.

This clone was seen a few times. V and J are TRBV25-1 and TRBJ1-1; D is unresolved. There are 13 residues in the CDR3. V lost 3 bases and J lost 2, with 7 bases in between. Germline V CDR1 and CDR2: MGHDK, SYGVNS. The DNA for the CDR3 is TGTGCCAGCAGTGAGGCAGGTAACACTGAAGCTTTCTTT. Protein product: CASSEAGNTEAFF.

This sequence joins TRBV5-1 and TRBJ2-7; D remains unclear. Germline CDR1 SGHRS, CDR2 YFSETQ. Trimming took off 4 bases at V and 3 bases at J, with 8 bases between the two ends. The CDR3 runs 12 residues. CDR3 region: CASSTHSYEQYF. Here the CDR3 DNA reads TGCGCCAGCAGCACTCACAGCTACGAGCAGTACTTC.

This clone was seen only once. This chain uses TRBV2 with TRBJ1-1; D might be TRBD1 (6 bases). Per germline, CDR1 SNHLY and CDR2 FYNNEI. V lost 3 bases and J lost 6, with 17 bases in between. The CDR3 extends over 15 amino acids. The CDR3 is CASSDGAEGGPEAFF. Here the CDR3 DNA reads TGTGCCAGCAGTGATGGAGCTGAGGGGGGGCCTGAAGCTTTCTTT. The variable domain in full, completed from reference TRBV2 and TRBJ1-1, reads EPEVTQTPSHQVTQMGQEVILRCVPISNHLYFYWYRQILGQKVEFLVSFYNNEISEKSEIFDDQFSVERPDGSNFTLKIRSTKLEDSAMYFCASSDGAEGGPEAFFGQGTRLTVV.

The V and J genes are TRBV6-4 and TRBJ1-5; a weak D match, TRBD1 (6 bases). CDR3 length: 16 amino acids. Trimming pared 4 bases from V and 3 bases from J, leaving 16 bases between. CDR1 MRHNA and CDR2 SNTAGT come from the germline V gene. The CDR3 reads CASSAPGAGVNQPQHF. CDR3 nucleotides: TGTGCCAGCAGTGCTCCCGGAGCAGGGGTCAATCAGCCCCAGCATTTT.

The chain links TRBV28 to TRBJ1-5, with D maybe TRBD1 (5 bases). Between the trimmed V and J ends, which lost 7 bases and 3 bases, there was a span of 13 bases. CDR1 and CDR2 (germline): MDHEN, SYDVKM. The CDR3 consists of 14 residues. The CDR3 DNA sequence: TGTGCCAGCACCTCCGGGGGGGTCAATCAGCCCCAGCATTTT. This sequence encodes CASTSGGVNQPQHF.

This chain links TRBV2 with TRBJ1-4; 10 bases agree with TRBD1. The CDR3 runs 15 residues. The V segment lost 5 bases and the J segment 8 bases; nucleotides outside the gene matches: 8. CDR1 and CDR2 from the germline V gene are SNHLY and FYNNEI. The CDR3 sequence: CASSTSGTGEEKLFF. CDR3 bases: TGTGCCAGCAGTACATCCGGGACAGGGGAGGAAAAACTGTTTTTT.

There are a few counts of this clone. CDR3: CASSERDRGAEAFF. As DNA, the CDR3 is TGTGCCAGCAGTGAACGTGACAGGGGAGCTGAAGCTTTCTTT. The chain combines TRBV6-1 with TRBJ1-1, with 8 bases aligning to TRBD1. In germline, CDR1 is MNHNS, CDR2 SASEGT. This CDR3 is 14 amino acids long. Losses at the gene ends were 2 bases for V and 6 bases for J; bases not matched to a gene: 5.

The rearrangement uses TRBV10-3 and TRBJ2-7, with TRBD1 matching over 8 bases. The CDR3 totals 18 residues. CDR1 and CDR2 (germline): ENHRY, SYGVKD. V was pared by 2 bases and J by 3 bases, with 15 bases of the junction left unmatched. CDR3 protein: CAISETGTGKLGGYEQYF. The DNA for the CDR3 is TGTGCCATCAGTGAGACCGGGACAGGTAAATTGGGCGGCTACGAGCAGTACTTC.

The chain couples TRBV27 to TRBJ2-4, with unresolved D. The CDR3 extends over 13 amino acids. V shed 9 bases and J shed 0 bases, with 9 bases lying between them. Germline V gene data show CDR1 as MNHEY and CDR2 as SMNVEV (reference sequence). CDR3 in DNA: TGTGCCAGTCGAGATTTAGCCAAAAACATTCAGTACTTC. This gives the protein CASRDLAKNIQYF.

The CDR3 coding sequence is TGTGCCAGTAGTATTAACAGCCCCAATGAGCAGTTCTTC. This encodes CASSINSPNEQFF. The V call is TRBV19, the J call TRBJ2-1; D uncertain. Between the trimmed V and J ends, which lost 3 bases and 6 bases, there was a span of 9 bases. The CDR3 spans 13 residues. CDR1 is LNHDA and CDR2 is SQIVND in the germline V gene (reference sequence).

The chain is built from TRBV19 and TRBJ2-7; 9 bases are shared with TRBD2. The CDR3 spans 15 residues. V trimming: 3 bases; J trimming: 2 bases; junction bases outside the gene matches: 5. Germline loops: CDR1 LNHDA, CDR2 SQIVND (reference sequence). CDR3 sequence: CASSIVAGDTYEQYF. The CDR3 DNA reads TGTGCCAGTAGTATCGTAGCGGGGGATACCTACGAGCAGTACTTC.

This clone was seen a few times. The chain has TRBV6-5 and TRBJ1-2, with D perhaps matching TRBD1 (6 bases). Germline V gives CDR1 MNHEY, CDR2 SVGAGI. The CDR3 has 13 amino acids. Trimming took off 0 bases at V and 7 bases at J, with 9 bases between the two ends. CDR3 in amino acids: CASSYSDSLGYTF. CDR3 nucleotides: TGTGCCAGCAGTTACTCGGACAGTCTTGGCTACACCTTC.

This clone was observed a single time. CDR3 sequence: CASSLDARGYFQFF. CDR3 bases: TGCGCCAGCAGCTTGGATGCCAGGGGGTACTTTCAGTTCTTC. The chain combines TRBV5-1 with TRBJ2-1; 7 nucleotides match TRBD1. V lost 0 bases to trimming and J lost 13 bases; unmatched junction nucleotides: 10. CDR3 length equals 14 residues. The V gene's germline CDR1 is SGHRS and CDR2 YFSETQ.

This clone was counted once. This chain uses TRBV5-8 with TRBJ2-3, with a weak D call TRBD1 (6 bases). The V gene lost 0 bases and the J gene lost 2 bases, with 13 bases spanning the gap. Germline-derived CDR1 and CDR2 are SGHTS and YDEGEE. The CDR3 spans 16 residues. CDR3 sequence (DNA): TGTGCCAGCAGCTTGGGCAGGGGCTTAGTCACAGATACGCAGTATTTT. It yields the protein CASSLGRGLVTDTQYF.